This TCR beta chain was sequenced during a study of patients and donors after allogeneic stem cell transplantation. Using its own MiXCR run on the RT-PCR reads, TCRdb lists one record per CDR3 protein. This table holds fewer than 500,000 distinct CDR3 sequences, 15% to 20% found once. This clonotype was seen a handful of times. Germline CDR1 and CDR2: SGHRS and YFSETQ. The ends were cut back, 3 bases at V and 5 bases at J, with 9 bases in the middle. This CDR3 has 13 residues. The sequenced sample was blood, either unsorted or a sorted T cell fraction (not recorded which). This receptor was obtained from a human donor who was either an allogeneic HSCT recipient or a stem cell or donor lymphocyte infusion donor (not recorded which). It is not recorded whose cells these are; they may come from a transplant donor. V usage is TRBV5-1 and J usage is TRBJ1-5; D possibly corresponds to TRBD1 (5 bases). The CDR3 region has the DNA TGCGCCAGCAGCTCAGGGTACGATCAGCCCCAGCATTTT. Amino acid sequence: CASSSGYDQPQHF.